Below, 4 T cell receptor beta chains from the same sample are listed, as sequenced in a study of blood T cell repertoires in COVID-19. TCRdb's copy holds only in-frame clones and misses some; the assay was immunoSEQ multiplex PCR. The table includes 81,000 or so clones, 70% to 90% detected once. Sequenced material: peripheral blood. The receptors here all came from a woman aged 70-85 years with active or convalescent COVID-19.

The chain has TRBV24-1 and TRBJ2-1; 12 bases line up with TRBD2. This CDR3 contains 15 residues. The junction had 6 bases not matched to a gene; V was cut back by 8 bases and J by 5 bases. Per germline, CDR1 KGHDR and CDR2 SFDVKD. CDR3 loop: CATTSGGEDHNEQFF. In DNA form, the CDR3 reads TGTGCCACCACTAGCGGGGGGGAAGACCACAATGAGCAGTTCTTC.

The chain has TRBV19 and TRBJ1-2, with TRBD1 identical over 7 bases. CDR3 length: 16 amino acids. Trimming at V came to 2 bases and at J to 3 bases, leaving 9 bases not matched to a gene. Germline V gene lookup returns CDR1 LNHDA and CDR2 SQIVND (reference sequence). CDR3 in amino acids: CASSIMVPGGHYGYTF. As DNA, the CDR3 is TGTGCCAGTAGTATAATGGTCCCAGGGGGACACTATGGCTACACCTTC.

This chain joins TRBV7-9 and TRBJ2-1, with TRBD2 as a possible D gene (7 bases). V lost 11 bases to trimming and J lost 0 bases, with 14 bases between them. The CDR3 runs 14 residues. Germline lookup yields CDR1 SEHNR and CDR2 FQNEAQ (reference sequence). This CDR3 reads CAGERGGSYNEQFF. Written as DNA, the CDR3 is TGTGCCGGAGAAAGGGGGGGCTCCTACAATGAGCAGTTCTTC.

This clone appeared a single time. J is TRBJ1-1 and V is TRBV9; the D gene is possibly TRBD1 (6 bases). Germline loops: CDR1 SGDLS, CDR2 YYNGEE. The CDR3 is made up of 12 amino acids. The V gene lost 7 bases and the J gene lost 6 bases, with 13 bases spanning the gap. The CDR3 region is CASRGGGPEAFF. The DNA of the CDR3 is TGTGCCAGCCGGGGGGGCGGACCTGAAGCTTTCTTT.